This TCR beta chain was documented in a study of cytomegalovirus exposure and HLA in healthy donors (dated by TCRdb to the late 2010s). At the level of the whole study: The 650 to 800 repertoires of the first cohort and the 120 validation repertoires were produced on the same platform, according to a later analysis. The study aimed to test whether cataloging public T cell receptors could reveal signatures of past pathogen exposure. In addition to the first cohort of several hundred subjects, a separate validation cohort of approximately 120 different subjects was used. The study combined high-throughput TCR immunosequencing, statistical association of individual TCRs with disease status, and machine learning to predict cytomegalovirus infection status. The study at large found these results: According to the authors, the approach could potentially be generalized to other disease states and immunological phenotypes. Most TCR sequences were observed very rarely across donors, whereas some public TCRs were present in many individuals. A total of 150 or so TCR beta chains were listed by the study as associated with cytomegalovirus. All 120 or so repertoires were used to score co-occurrence in the validation cohort in a later analysis, because that analysis had no HLA typing for the cohort. In vitro tests confirmed that a few of the cytomegalovirus-associated TCR beta chains recognize cytomegalovirus antigens. The classifier was reported to diagnose cytomegalovirus status with high specificity and sensitivity in both the original and validation cohorts. Of the cluster scores, approximately 95% were above 0 in a later analysis, which found that TCRs clustered in the first cohort also tended to co-occur in the 95 to 150 validation repertoires.

Donors formed part of the validation cohort, which comprised about 120 subjects and was distinct from the first cohort of several hundred subjects. Notes on this clone: The clone's antigen remains unknown. No much larger clone is present one base from it, and per-base qualities are unavailable.

CDR1 and CDR2, looked up from the germline V gene, are MDHEN and SYDVKM. Its CDR3 holds 15 amino acids, cysteine through phenylalanine. Here the CDR3 DNA is all that survives: 45 bases in frame from base 1. Trimming removed 3 bases from V and 1 base from J, leaving 11 bases between the germline ends. The library was prepared using the immunoSEQ multiplex PCR assay. The authors processed their data as follows. To diagnose cytomegalovirus status from the catalog of TCR beta chain sequences, a statistical classification framework was built. TCRdb's version of the immuneACCESS table is confined to in-frame rearrangements and falls short of the full clone set. An unresolved V gene accounts for under half of the shortfall where checked; the remainder is of unknown origin. V and J calls and clone size are those listed in that table; D and trimming were worked out from the DNA. Counted in this sample were 250,000 to 350,000 clones; 86% of them appeared once. The biggest ten clones account for around 0.8% of the sample.

The sequencing input was PBMCs. The chain is encoded by TRBV28 joined to TRBJ2-3; TRBD1 might be the D gene, on 6 matching bases. The receptor comes from a woman aged 18 to 35 in good health and CMV-seronegative. The nucleotide sequence is TGTGCCAGCAGTTTTGGGGGCCGAGGCACAGATACGCAGTATTTT. This encodes CASSFGGRGTDTQYF.